Included here is one T cell receptor (beta chain) sequence, with context. Its antigen remains unidentified. Its ends do not fully match the called genes, so a read error is possible. The data were obtained in a study of tumor and adjacent non-tumor tissue in lung cancer. Background on the study: Patients were aged about 30 to 76, about 10 men and about five women, stage I to III.

Three rounds of nested PCR, following a modified ARM-PCR protocol, produced the TCRbeta library. MiXCR was run by TCRdb on the multiplex PCR reads, yielding one entry per CDR3 protein. The table includes more than 60,000 distinct CDR3 sequences, around 74% detected once. The CDR3 loop spans 11 amino acids. Germline loops: CDR1 SEHNR, CDR2 FQNEAQ (reference sequence). This sample's RNA came from whole unsorted tissue. Donors were chemotherapy-naive, newly diagnosed lung cancer surgical patients in China, August–late 2014. Study conclusions and caveats: Normal lung showed higher cumulative top 100 clone frequency than tumor.

The sequencing sample was made of lung tumor tissue. The chain combines TRBV7-9 with TRBJ2-1; D possibly corresponds to TRBD1 (5 bases). This TCR came from a woman aged 45-60 years with non-small cell lung cancer. The CDR3 bases are TGTGCCAGCATCGCTAATAGGAGACAGATCTTC. Translated: CASIANRRQIF. Complete variable domain (other parts from reference TRBV7-9 and TRBJ2-1): DTGVSQNPRHKITKRGQNVTFRCDPISEHNRLYWYRQTLGQGPEFLTYFQNEAQLEKSRLLSDRFSAERPKGSFSTLEIQRTEQGDSAMYLCASIANRRQIFGPGTRLTVL.